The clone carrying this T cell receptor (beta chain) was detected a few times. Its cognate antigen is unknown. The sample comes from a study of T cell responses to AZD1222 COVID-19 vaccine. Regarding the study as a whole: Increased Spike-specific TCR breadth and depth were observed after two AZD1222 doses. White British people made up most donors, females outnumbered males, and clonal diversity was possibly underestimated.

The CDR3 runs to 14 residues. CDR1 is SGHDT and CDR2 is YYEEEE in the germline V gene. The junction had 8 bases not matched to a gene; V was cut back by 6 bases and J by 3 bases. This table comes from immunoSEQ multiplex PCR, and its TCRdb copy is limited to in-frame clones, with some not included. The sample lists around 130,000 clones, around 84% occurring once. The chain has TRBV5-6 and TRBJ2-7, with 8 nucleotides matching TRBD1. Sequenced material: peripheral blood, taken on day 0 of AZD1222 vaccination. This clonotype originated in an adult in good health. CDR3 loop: CASNEQGGLYEQYF. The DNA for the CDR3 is TGTGCCAGCAACGAACAGGGGGGCCTCTACGAGCAGTACTTC. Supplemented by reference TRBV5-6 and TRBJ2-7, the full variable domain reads DAGVTQSPTHLIKTRGQQVTLRCSPKSGHDTVSWYQQALGQGPQFIFQYYEEEERQRGNFPDRFSGHQFPNYSSELNVNALLLGDSALYLCASNEQGGLYEQYFGPGTRLTVT.